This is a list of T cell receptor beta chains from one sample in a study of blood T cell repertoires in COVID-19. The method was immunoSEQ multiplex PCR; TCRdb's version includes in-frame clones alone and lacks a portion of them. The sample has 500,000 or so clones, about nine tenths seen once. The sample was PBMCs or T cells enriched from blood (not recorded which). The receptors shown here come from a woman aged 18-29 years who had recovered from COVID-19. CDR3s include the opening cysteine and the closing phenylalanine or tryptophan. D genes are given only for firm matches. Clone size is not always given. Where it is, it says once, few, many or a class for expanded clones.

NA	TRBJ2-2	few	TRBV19	CASRVLDSSTGELFF	TGTGCCAGTAGGGTCTTGGACAGTTCCACCGGGGAGCTGTTTTTT
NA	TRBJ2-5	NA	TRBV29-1	CSVGGTGSRYETQYF	TGCAGCGTGGGCGGTACAGGGTCAAGATACGAGACCCAGTACTTC
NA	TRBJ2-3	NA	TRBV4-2	CASSRGVGDTQYF	TGTGCCAGCAGCCGGGGGGTAGGAGATACGCAGTATTTT
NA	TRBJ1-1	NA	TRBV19	CASSIDRENTEAFF	TGTGCCAGTAGTATAGACAGGGAGAACACTGAAGCTTTCTTT
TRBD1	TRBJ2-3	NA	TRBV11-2	CASSLGQGLDTQYF	TGTGCCAGCAGCTTAGGACAGGGGCTTGATACGCAGTATTTT
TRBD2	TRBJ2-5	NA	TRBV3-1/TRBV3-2	CASSHLAGGPQATQYF	TGTGCCAGCAGCCACTTAGCGGGGGGGCCCCAAGCGACCCAGTACTTC
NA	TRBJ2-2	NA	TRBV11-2	CASSLPQTGELFF	TGTGCCAGCAGCTTACCGCAGACCGGGGAGCTGTTTTTT
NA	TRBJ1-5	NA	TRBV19	CASSMEGDGGQPQHF	TGTGCCAGTAGTATGGAAGGGGACGGGGGTCAGCCCCAGCATTTT
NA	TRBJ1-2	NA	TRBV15	CATSRDVTVYGYTF	TGTGCCACCAGCAGAGATGTTACAGTCTATGGCTACACCTTC
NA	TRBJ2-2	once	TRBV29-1	CSVEVGAGSGELFF	TGCAGCGTTGAAGTAGGGGCAGGGTCCGGGGAGCTGTTTTTT
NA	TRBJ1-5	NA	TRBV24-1	CATGGGNQPQHF	TGTGCCACCGGCGGGGGAAATCAGCCCCAGCATTTT
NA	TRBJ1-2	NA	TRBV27	CASRRQGASLNYGYTF	TGTGCCAGCAGAAGGCAGGGTGCCTCTCTGAACTATGGCTACACCTTC
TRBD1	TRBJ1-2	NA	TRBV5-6	CASAYRGEGYGYTF	TGTGCCAGCGCCTACAGGGGTGAAGGGTATGGCTACACCTTC
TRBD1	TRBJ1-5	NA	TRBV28	CASRFTGGGEPQHF	TGTGCCAGCAGGTTTACAGGGGGCGGGGAGCCCCAGCATTTT
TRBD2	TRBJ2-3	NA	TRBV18	CASSPVAGGADTQYF	TGTGCCAGCTCACCGGTAGCGGGGGGGGCCGATACGCAGTATTTT
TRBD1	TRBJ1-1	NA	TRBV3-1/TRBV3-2	CASSQGDRVTEAFF	TGTGCCAGCAGCCAAGGGGACAGGGTGACTGAAGCTTTCTTT
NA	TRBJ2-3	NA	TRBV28	CASSPPVGGPADTQYF	TGTGCCAGCAGCCCGCCAGTCGGGGGGCCGGCAGATACGCAGTATTTT
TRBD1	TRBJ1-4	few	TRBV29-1	CSVQGGSSEKLFF	TGCAGCGTCCAAGGGGGCTCGAGTGAAAAACTGTTTTTT
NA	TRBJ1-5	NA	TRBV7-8	CASSPEGAGNQPQHF	TGTGCCAGCAGCCCAGAAGGGGCGGGCAATCAGCCCCAGCATTTT
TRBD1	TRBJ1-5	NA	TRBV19	CASSSTGDVNQPQHF	TGTGCCAGTAGTAGCACAGGGGACGTAAATCAGCCCCAGCATTTT
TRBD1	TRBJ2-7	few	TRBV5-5	CASSPRTGWFSYEQYF	TGTGCCAGCAGCCCGCGGACAGGGTGGTTTAGTTACGAGCAGTACTTC
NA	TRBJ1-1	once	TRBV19	CASNRWATEAFF	TGTGCCAGTAATCGGTGGGCTACTGAAGCTTTCTTT
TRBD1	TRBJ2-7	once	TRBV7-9	CASSPRTGDTYEQYF	TGTGCCAGCAGTCCTAGGACAGGGGATACCTATGAGCAGTACTTC
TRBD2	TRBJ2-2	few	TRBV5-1	CASSFLAGATTGELFF	TGCGCCAGCAGCTTCTTAGCGGGGGCCACCACCGGGGAGCTGTTTTTT
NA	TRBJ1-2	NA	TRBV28	CASWGQYGYTF	TGTGCCAGCTGGGGCCAATATGGCTACACCTTC
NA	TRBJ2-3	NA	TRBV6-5	CASSYVGRGGDTQYF	TGTGCCAGCAGTTATGTCGGCAGGGGTGGGGATACGCAGTATTTT
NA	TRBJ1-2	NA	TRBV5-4	CASSLGGEVDYGYTF	TGTGCCAGCAGCTTGGGGGGGGAGGTGGACTATGGCTACACCTTC
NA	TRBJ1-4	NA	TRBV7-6	CASSPLGGNEKLFF	TGTGCCAGCAGCCCGCTCGGGGGGAATGAAAAACTGTTTTTT
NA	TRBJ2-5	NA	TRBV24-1	CATSDSRGFQETQYF	TGTGCCACCAGTGATTCACGGGGGTTCCAAGAGACCCAGTACTTC
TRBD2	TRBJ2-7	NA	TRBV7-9	CASSLVPLGLAGSSYEQYF	TGTGCCAGCAGCTTAGTCCCACTGGGACTAGCGGGGTCCTCCTACGAGCAGTACTTC
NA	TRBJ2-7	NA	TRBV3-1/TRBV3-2	CASSRGTGGEQYF	TGTGCCAGCAGCCGCGGGACTGGGGGCGAGCAGTACTTC
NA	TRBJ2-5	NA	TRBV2	CASSENTETQYF	TGTGCCAGCAGTGAAAACACAGAGACCCAGTACTTC